This TCR beta chain emerged from a study of cytomegalovirus exposure and HLA in healthy donors. Study-wide background: Roughly 85 million unique TCRs from HLA-typed donors made up an early data release.

General observations from the study: Later, TCR association rates were found to vary by HLA locus, highest for DRB1 and lowest for HLA-C.

The junction had 4 bases not matched to a gene; V was cut back by 4 bases and J by 0 bases. CDR3 length: 15 residues. The germline gives CDR1 SGHRS, CDR2 YFSETQ. In the PCR, 60 Vbeta and 13 Jbeta primers were used. Data came from immunoSEQ multiplex PCR; TCRdb stores just in-frame clones and leaves some out. This sample has about 130,000 clones, with 80% found just once. This clone has just a few counts. As yet, its antigen is unknown. This receptor was obtained from a man aged 40-55 years in good health and CMV-seronegative. The chain recombines TRBV5-1 with TRBJ2-1, with 7 positions matching TRBD2. Sample: PBMCs. CDR3 DNA sequence: TGCGCCAGCAGCCGGGCTAGCGGCTCCTACAATGAGCAGTTCTTC. Encoded protein: CASSRASGSYNEQFF.